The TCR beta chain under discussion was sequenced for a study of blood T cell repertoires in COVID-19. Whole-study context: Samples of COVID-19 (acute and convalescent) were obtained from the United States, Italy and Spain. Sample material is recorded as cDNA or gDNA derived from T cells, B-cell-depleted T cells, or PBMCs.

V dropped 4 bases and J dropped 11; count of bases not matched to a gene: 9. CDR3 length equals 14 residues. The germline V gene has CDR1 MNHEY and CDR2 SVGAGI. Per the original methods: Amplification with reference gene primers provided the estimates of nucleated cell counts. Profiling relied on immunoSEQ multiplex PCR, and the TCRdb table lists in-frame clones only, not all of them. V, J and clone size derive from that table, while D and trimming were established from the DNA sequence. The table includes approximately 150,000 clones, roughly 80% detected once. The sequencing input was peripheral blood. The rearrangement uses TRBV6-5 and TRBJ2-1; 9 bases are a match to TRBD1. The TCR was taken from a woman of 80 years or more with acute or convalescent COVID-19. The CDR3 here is CASSSQGARSKQFF. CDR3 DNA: TGTGCCAGCAGTTCACAGGGGGCTCGGTCTAAGCAGTTCTTC.